This TCR beta chain was retrieved from a study of breast tumors, draining lymph nodes, adjacent tissues. Points from the study as a whole: Data only fit, rather than demonstrated, lymph node origin of most tumor T cells. Tumor and nontumor repertoires were significantly more similar in luminal-like than in basal-like breast cancer. Tumor TCR diversity was below lymph nodes but above nontumor tissue.

Many counts were recorded for this clonotype. No antigen is known for it. TCRdb re-called the multiplex PCR reads with MiXCR, one entry per CDR3 protein. Here the sample spans roughly 70,000 distinct CDR3 sequences, 43% being singletons. The V gene's germline CDR1 is SGHVS and CDR2 FNYEAQ. After removal of 5 bases from V and 7 bases from J, the junction contained 8 bases not matched to a gene. CDR3 length: 15 amino acids. V usage is TRBV7-6 and J usage is TRBJ2-5; 12 nucleotides line up with TRBD2. The clonotype originates from a female donor with breast cancer. Some clones in this sample may be carry-over from other donors' samples. Sequences were obtained from breast tumor tissue. CDR3 coding DNA: TGTGCCAGCAGCCCCGGGACTAGCGGGTCGCGGACCCAGTACTTC. It encodes CASSPGTSGSRTQYF.